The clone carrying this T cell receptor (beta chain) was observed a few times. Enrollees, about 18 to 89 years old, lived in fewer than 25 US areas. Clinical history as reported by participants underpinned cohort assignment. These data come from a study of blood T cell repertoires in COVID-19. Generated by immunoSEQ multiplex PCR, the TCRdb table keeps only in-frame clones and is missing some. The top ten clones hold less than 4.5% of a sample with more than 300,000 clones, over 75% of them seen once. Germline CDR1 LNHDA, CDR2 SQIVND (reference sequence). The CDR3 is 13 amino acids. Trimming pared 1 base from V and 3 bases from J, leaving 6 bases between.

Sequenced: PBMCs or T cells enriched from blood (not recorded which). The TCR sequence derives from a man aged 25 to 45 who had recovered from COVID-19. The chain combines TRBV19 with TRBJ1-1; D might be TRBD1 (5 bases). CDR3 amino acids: CASSIARDTEAFF. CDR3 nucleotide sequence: TGTGCCAGTAGTATAGCCAGGGACACTGAAGCTTTCTTT.